The 16 T cell receptor beta chains presented below share a single source sample, sequenced in a study of blood T cell repertoires in COVID-19. Assay: immunoSEQ multiplex PCR; the TCRdb copy retains only in-frame clones and omits some. The sample holds a few hundred thousand clones, approximately 85% seen once. The specimen sequenced was peripheral blood. These receptor sequences come from a man aged 45-65 years with active or convalescent COVID-19.

The chain joins TRBV19 to TRBJ2-7; TRBD2 aligns across 15 bases. From germline, CDR1 is LNHDA and CDR2 SQIVND (reference sequence). The CDR3 totals 16 residues. V lost 9 bases, J lost 6 bases, and 12 bases stayed unmatched. In nucleotides, the CDR3 is TGTGCCAGCGGATCCGGGACTAGCGGGAGGCGTCGCGAGCAGTACTTC. Protein sequence: CASGSGTSGRRREQYF.

The chain joins TRBV19 to TRBJ2-1; perhaps TRBD2 as D (5 bases). Looked up from germline, CDR1 is LNHDA and CDR2 is SQIVND (reference sequence). Trimming pared 5 bases from V and 0 bases from J, leaving 8 bases between. The CDR3 length is 14 residues. In DNA, the CDR3 is TGTGCCAGTAGTGTCACTAGCTCCTACAATGAGCAGTTCTTC. This codes for CASSVTSSYNEQFF.

The V gene is TRBV14, the J gene TRBJ2-2, with D uncertain. Trimming removed 0 bases at V and 6 bases at J, with 8 bases between. From germline, CDR1 is SGHDN and CDR2 FVKESK. This CDR3 has 14 amino acids. The CDR3 DNA sequence: TGTGCCAGCAGCCAAGATTGGCTTGCCGGGGAGCTGTTTTTT. It translates to CASSQDWLAGELFF.

The chain employs TRBV9 and TRBJ2-3, with TRBD2 matching 7 bases. In germline, CDR1 is SGDLS, CDR2 YYNGEE. This CDR3 is built from 17 residues. Losses at the gene ends were 1 base for V and 8 bases for J; bases not matched to a gene: 16. CDR3 bases: TGTGCCAGCAGCGTAATAGCGGGTCCGGAAAATACGGGTACGCAGTATTTT. Its translation: CASSVIAGPENTGTQYF.

V gene TRBV7-3 combines with J gene TRBJ2-7; D gene unclear. Germline assignment: CDR1 SGHTA and CDR2 FQGTGA. The CDR3 length is 13 residues. The V gene lost 4 bases and the J gene lost 6 bases, with 13 bases spanning the gap. CDR3 region: CASSSQPTGEQYF. The DNA of the CDR3 is TGTGCCAGCAGCTCCCAACCGACGGGCGAGCAGTACTTC.

The chain has TRBV19 and TRBJ1-5, with D possibly matching TRBD1 (5 bases). Germline values: CDR1 LNHDA, CDR2 SQIVND (reference sequence). This CDR3 has 17 amino acids. V shed 3 bases and J shed 0 bases, with 15 bases lying between them. The CDR3 bases are TGTGCCAGTAGTATTGGGGGGGAACCCCATAGCAATCAGCCCCAGCATTTT. Residues: CASSIGGEPHSNQPQHF.

V and J are TRBV19 and TRBJ1-6; D is unclear. The CDR3 consists of 14 residues. Germline V gives CDR1 LNHDA, CDR2 SQIVND (reference sequence). Trimming shortened V by 10 bases and J by 3 bases, and 13 bases separated the two germline ends. Here the CDR3 DNA reads TGTGCCACCGCCGACGGAGGCTATAATTCACCCCTCCACTTT. This encodes CATADGGYNSPLHF. Drawing the rest from reference TRBV19 and TRBJ1-6, the complete variable domain is DGGITQSPKYLFRKEGQNVTLSCEQNLNHDAMYWYRQDPGQGLRLIYYSQIVNDFQKGDIAEGYSVSREKKESFPLTVTSAQKNPTAFYLCATADGGYNSPLHFGNGTRLTVT.

The gene calls are TRBV5-4 and TRBJ2-5, with 8 nucleotides matching TRBD2. There are 15 residues in the CDR3. The germline V gene encodes CDR1 SGHNT and CDR2 YYREEE (reference sequence). V lost 2 bases to trimming and J lost 4 bases; unmatched junction nucleotides: 7. CDR3 loop: CASSLVAGTPETQYF. The CDR3 DNA follows: TGTGCCAGCAGCTTAGTAGCGGGAACCCCAGAGACCCAGTACTTC.

J is TRBJ2-3 and V is TRBV10-1; 8 nucleotides line up with TRBD2. V shed 7 bases and J 0 bases; nucleotides not matched to a gene: 21. CDR1 is WNHNN and CDR2 is SYGVQD in the germline V gene (reference sequence). This CDR3 spans 20 amino acids. CDR3 sequence: CASKSPQCREGRNSTDTQYF. In DNA, the CDR3 is TGCGCCAGCAAAAGTCCCCAGTGCCGGGAGGGCCGAAATAGCACAGATACGCAGTATTTT.

The chain carries TRBV5-8 and TRBJ1-2; 7 bases line up with TRBD1. The ends lost 1 base at V and 4 bases at J; junction bases unmatched: 7. Germline CDR1 SGHTS, CDR2 YDEGEE. The CDR3 spans 15 residues. CDR3 sequence (DNA): TGTGCCAGCAGCTTGCCGGGCACAGGGGTCTATGGCTACACCTTC. This codes for CASSLPGTGVYGYTF.

This clone was seen more than once but under ten times. This chain uses TRBV10-3 with TRBJ1-4; 9 bases line up with TRBD1. The CDR3 is made up of 16 amino acids. The ends lost 3 bases at V and 8 bases at J; junction bases unmatched: 10. Looked up from germline, CDR1 is ENHRY and CDR2 is SYGVKD. The CDR3 DNA follows: TGTGCCATCAGTGAACTTGGGACAGGGAGAGGCGAAAAACTGTTTTTT. This codes for CAISELGTGRGEKLFF.

The chain links TRBV10-3 to TRBJ1-1, with D uncertain. The germline V and J ends were trimmed by 3 bases and 1 base, with 9 bases remaining between them. CDR1 and CDR2 (germline): ENHRY, SYGVKD. The CDR3 runs to 14 residues. In nucleotides, the CDR3 is TGTGCCATCAGTGACCCTGACTGGAACACTGAAGCTTTCTTT. Protein product: CAISDPDWNTEAFF.

The chain carries TRBV5-8 and TRBJ1-5, with 8 bases that match TRBD1. The CDR3 extends over 15 amino acids. Per the germline V gene, CDR1 is SGHTS and CDR2 is YDEGEE. The ends lost 2 bases at V and 6 bases at J; junction bases unmatched: 7. The CDR3 DNA is TGTGCCAGCAGCTTAAGGACAGGGTACGGTCAGCCCCAGCATTTT. Translating it yields CASSLRTGYGQPQHF.

The V and J genes are TRBV7-9 and TRBJ1-2; 11 bases fit TRBD1. V shed 5 bases and J 8 bases; nucleotides not matched to a gene: 7. The CDR3 runs to 14 residues. Germline-derived CDR1 and CDR2 are SEHNR and FQNEAQ (reference sequence). CDR3 sequence: CASSPRDRGYGYTF. Here the CDR3 DNA reads TGTGCCAGCAGCCCACGGGACAGGGGGTACGGCTACACCTTC.

The V gene is TRBV5-5, the J gene TRBJ2-7, with TRBD2 matching over 8 bases. Germline V gene lookup returns CDR1 SGHKS and CDR2 YYEKEE (reference sequence). The CDR3 sequence is 16 residues long. V lost 3 bases, J lost 0 bases, and 8 bases stayed unmatched. CDR3 nucleotide sequence: TGTGCCAGCAGCTCATCCGCGACTAGCGCCTCCTACGAGCAGTACTTC. It is translated as CASSSSATSASYEQYF.

The chain uses TRBV9 and TRBJ2-1, with 11 positions matching TRBD2. Germline-derived CDR1 and CDR2 are SGDLS and YYNGEE. V lost 3 bases, J lost 5 bases, and 13 bases stayed unmatched. The CDR3 runs 18 residues. DNA for the CDR3: TGTGCCAGCAGCGCCAGAGGACTAGCGGGCGGCGATCACAATGAGCAGTTCTTC. Translated, it gives CASSARGLAGGDHNEQFF.